This entry lists 8 T cell receptor beta chains sequenced from one sample in a study of CD8 T cells in ankylosing spondylitis. TCRdb re-derived calls from the 5' RACE reads in MiXCR, one entry per CDR3 protein. Here the sample spans approximately 240,000 distinct CDR3 sequences, 24% being singletons. The sequenced sample was blood, either unsorted or a sorted T cell fraction (not recorded which). The receptors were gathered from a male donor with ankylosing spondylitis or in good health (not recorded which).

This chain uses TRBV29-1 with TRBJ1-4; 9 positions match TRBD1. The junction had 6 bases not matched to a gene; V was cut back by 6 bases and J by 7 bases. The CDR3 is 13 residues long. CDR1 SQVTM and CDR2 ANQGSEA come from the germline V gene. CDR3 in DNA: TGCAGCGTGGGACAGGGTGGGAGTGAAAAACTGTTTTTT. It is translated as CSVGQGGSEKLFF.

In the case of this clonotype: A much larger clone differs from this one at a single base, so this may be a read error. The chain is built from TRBV24-1 and TRBJ2-7; D remains unclear. Per germline, CDR1 KGHDR and CDR2 SFDVKD. Trimming removed 5 bases at V and 0 bases at J, with 4 bases between. CDR3 length equals 12 residues. The CDR3 here is CATSGSSYEQYF. The CDR3 DNA follows: TGTGCCACCAGTGGGAGCTCCTACGAGCAGTACTTC.

This chain joins TRBV21-1 and TRBJ2-5. TRBV21-1 is labeled a pseudogene. This CDR3 contains 12 residues. CDR3 sequence: CASSSVQETQYF. CDR3 sequence (DNA): TGTGCCAGCAGTTCGGTCCAAGAGACCCAGTACTTC.

The chain carries TRBV29-1 and TRBJ1-2; the match to TRBD1 covers 8 bases. Trimming cost V 6 bases and J 7 bases; bases outside gene matches: 7. CDR1 and CDR2 (germline): SQVTM, ANQGSEA. This CDR3 spans 12 amino acids. CDR3 coding DNA: TGCAGCGTCGGAACAGGGGGGGGTGGCTACACCTTC. This codes for CSVGTGGGGYTF.

The table lists this clonotype with many counts. The chain employs TRBV5-6 and TRBJ1-1, with TRBD1 matching 7 bases. V trimming: 4 bases; J trimming: 4 bases; junction bases outside the gene matches: 10. Germline loops: CDR1 SGHDT, CDR2 YYEEEE. The CDR3 covers 15 residues. The CDR3 region is CASSPRQGWGTEAFF. The CDR3 DNA sequence: TGTGCCAGCAGCCCTAGACAGGGTTGGGGCACTGAAGCTTTCTTT. Based on the CDR3 plus reference TRBV5-6 and TRBJ1-1, the full variable domain is DAGVTQSPTHLIKTRGQQVTLRCSPKSGHDTVSWYQQALGQGPQFIFQYYEEEERQRGNFPDRFSGHQFPNYSSELNVNALLLGDSALYLCASSPRQGWGTEAFFGQGTRLTVV.

This clonotype was detected ten times or more. The chain joins TRBV3-1 to TRBJ2-5; 9 bases align to TRBD2. The CDR3 contains 15 residues. The ends lost 6 bases at V and 0 bases at J; junction bases unmatched: 5. Germline CDR1 and CDR2: LGHDT and YNNKEL (reference sequence). CDR3 bases: TGTGCCAGCAGGGTAGCGGGAGAGTACCAAGAGACCCAGTACTTC. This codes for CASRVAGEYQETQYF.

The CDR3 sequence is CASSLLAGASYNEQFF. The CDR3 region has the DNA TGTGCCAGCAGCTTACTAGCGGGGGCATCCTACAATGAGCAGTTCTTC. The chain employs TRBV7-3 and TRBJ2-1, with 10 bases aligning to TRBD2. The V and J ends lost 2 bases and 1 base, in that order; junction bases with no gene match: 2. The V gene's germline CDR1 is SGHTA and CDR2 FQGTGA. CDR3 length: 16 amino acids.

This clonotype appeared a few times. The rearrangement joins TRBV29-1 to TRBJ1-1; D not resolved. The CDR3 contains 15 residues. Germline V gene lookup returns CDR1 SQVTM and CDR2 ANQGSEA. The V gene lost 0 bases and the J gene lost 8 bases, with 19 bases spanning the gap. The CDR3 region has the DNA TGCAGCGTTGAAGACCCGGTAGGACGGGGAACAGAAGCTTTCTTT. As protein: CSVEDPVGRGTEAFF.